This T cell receptor (beta chain) originates from a study of T-cell reconstitution after alpha-beta-depleted transplantation in children. The table lists this clonotype with many counts. Its antigen is undetermined. The length of the CDR3 is 15 residues. V was pared by 4 bases and J by 5 bases, with 17 bases between. Germline values: CDR1 MNHEY, CDR2 SMNVEV (reference sequence). Whole-study results and caveats: Newly generated T cells supplied most T-cell counts and diversity one year post-transplant. Where alpha-beta T cells came from about two months after transplant was reportedly several hundred expanded graft clones. Some patients owed their high day-60 TCRbeta diversity to surviving recipient T cells and thymic progenitors.

Using unique molecular identifiers, the investigators prepared the TCRbeta library. TCRdb re-derived calls from the PCR reads in MiXCR, one entry per CDR3 protein. Here the sample spans 250,000 to 300,000 distinct CDR3 sequences, roughly 12% being singletons. The source is a male patient aged 2-9 years who had a stem cell transplant for chronic granulomatous disease, so the T cells may come from the graft donor. V gene TRBV27 combines with J gene TRBJ1-1; D remains unclear. The sample here was peripheral blood, taken 180 days after TCRalphabeta/CD19-depleted stem cell transplant. The CDR3 is CASSSASTQYTEAFF. CDR3 DNA sequence: TGTGCCAGCAGTTCTGCATCTACTCAGTATACTGAAGCTTTCTTT.